The subject of this entry is one TCR beta chain. Its target is not known. Drawing of blood for sampling happened at baseline, at cycle 4 day 1, and at cycle 7 day 1. The entry originates in a study of OX40 agonist ivuxolimab in advanced cancers. Study in general: Patients in dose escalation had liver, melanoma, kidney or head and neck cancers. Study-level findings and limits: CD4+ T cells averaged fewer expanded clones than CD8+ T cells.

The assay was immunoSEQ multiplex PCR, and TCRdb's table has in-frame clones only and misses some. This table holds about 88,000 clones, around 85% found once. The clonotype originates from an adult with an advanced solid tumor such as melanoma, head and neck, liver or kidney cancer. The sample in question was CD4+ or CD8+ T cells sorted from blood, obtained in a trial of the OX40 agonist ivuxolimab.

This CDR3 reads CASSPPGRGGRETQYF. The CDR3 DNA sequence: TGTGCCAGCAGTCCCCCGGGGCGGGGGGGCCGTGAGACCCAGTACTTC. This chain links TRBV27 with TRBJ2-5; TRBD2 agrees at 9 bases. The J segment lost 5 bases and the V segment lost 5 bases, leaving 12 bases of the junction unmatched. Germline V gene data show CDR1 as MNHEY and CDR2 as SMNVEV (reference sequence). The CDR3 is made up of 16 amino acids.